The clone carrying this T cell receptor (beta chain) was seen once. The record originates from a study of blood T cell repertoires in COVID-19. One Seattle source followed patients from active infection through their disease course. The germline V gene encodes CDR1 MDHEN and CDR2 SYDVKM. V lost 4 bases and J lost 2, with 11 bases in between. CDR3 length: 14 residues. Original processing methods: Amplification with reference gene primers provided the estimates of nucleated cell counts. Profiling relied on immunoSEQ multiplex PCR, and the TCRdb table lists in-frame clones only, not all of them. The V and J calls and the clone size are those of that table, but D and trimming were determined from the DNA. The data contain 80,000 to 100,000 clones, about 91% of them singletons.

The specimen was peripheral blood. This clonotype was sampled from a man over 45 with COVID-19, enrolled during active disease. The rearrangement links TRBV28 to TRBJ1-1; D is undetermined. Here the CDR3 DNA reads TGTGCCAGCAGTTCCGGCCAGGATAACACTGAAGCTTTCTTT. Translating it yields CASSSGQDNTEAFF.